These 16 T cell receptor beta chains were all obtained from the same sample, sequenced in a study of blood T cells in healthy people across ages. The use of a sample-barcoded 5' primer and a J-beta primer mix characterized a second PCR of about 7 to 12 cycles. TCRdb independently ran MiXCR on the 5' RACE reads; one entry per CDR3 protein. The profile covers around 800,000 distinct CDR3 sequences, with around 62% appearing a single time and 25% to 35% taken by the ten largest. The specimen was blood. These receptors were collected from a man younger than 45 in good health.

This clonotype was counted between two and nine times. Here the CDR3 DNA reads TGCAGTGCTAGAGAGGGGGCGGAAACCTACGAGCAGTACTTC. Its protein is CSAREGAETYEQYF. The chain is built from TRBV20-1 and TRBJ2-7; perhaps TRBD1 as D (6 bases). Germline CDR1 reads DFQATT; CDR2 reads SNEGSKA (reference sequence). The V end was cut by 0 bases, the J end by 2 bases, with 11 bases between. The CDR3 has 14 residues.

This clonotype was seen a handful of times. V is TRBV7-2 and J is TRBJ2-5, with TRBD1 as a possible D gene (6 bases). V was cut by 0 bases and J by 11 bases, with 10 bases left in between. CDR3 size: 12 residues. Germline V CDR1 and CDR2: SGHTA, FQGNSA. The CDR3 loop reads CASSLARTEQYF. The CDR3 DNA reads TGTGCCAGCAGCTTAGCGAGGACAGAGCAGTACTTC.

The gene calls are TRBV7-2 and TRBJ2-3; 9 bases agree with TRBD1. V trimming: 6 bases; J trimming: 8 bases; junction bases outside the gene matches: 9. The CDR3 sequence is 14 residues long. The germline V gene encodes CDR1 SGHTA and CDR2 FQGNSA. As DNA, the CDR3 is TGTGCCAGCAGGGGGACAGGGCAAGTCGGTACGCAGTATTTT. Its translation: CASRGTGQVGTQYF. The full variable domain, its missing parts supplied by reference TRBV7-2 and TRBJ2-3, is GAGVSQSPSNKVTEKGKDVELRCDPISGHTALYWYRQSLGQGLEFLIYFQGNSAPDKSGLPSDRFSAERTGGSVSTLTIQRTQQEDSAVYLCASRGTGQVGTQYFGPGTRLTVL.

V gene TRBV11-2 combines with J gene TRBJ2-1, with D possibly being TRBD1 (5 bases). Trimming removed 8 bases from V and 10 bases from J, with 21 bases in between. The CDR3 is 14 residues long. The germline CDR1 and CDR2 sequences are SGHAT and FQNNGV. The CDR3 DNA reads TGTGCCAGCCTCCATGTAGCTGGGGCAGGGGAGCAGTTCTTC. Its translation: CASLHVAGAGEQFF.

The sample holds a few counts of this clonotype. This rearrangement joins TRBV20-1 to TRBJ2-7, with TRBD1 matching 8 bases. This CDR3 comprises 13 residues. CDR1 and CDR2 from the germline V gene are DFQATT and SNEGSKA (reference sequence). J gave up 6 bases and V 5 bases, and 9 bases lay outside the gene matches. CDR3 amino acids: CSASGGARSEQYF. The CDR3 bases are TGCAGTGCTTCAGGGGGCGCGAGAAGCGAGCAGTACTTC.

The chain recombines TRBV27 with TRBJ2-1, with unresolved D. The germline CDR1 and CDR2 sequences are MNHEY and SMNVEV (reference sequence). This CDR3 is 13 amino acids long. Trimming stripped 5 bases from V and 5 bases from J, with 10 bases between. The CDR3 sequence is CASSNLWDNEQFF. Written as DNA, the CDR3 is TGTGCCAGCAGTAACCTCTGGGACAATGAGCAGTTCTTC.

This sequence joins TRBV12-3 or TRBV12-4 and TRBJ1-4; D is undetermined. The CDR3 loop spans 15 amino acids. V gave up 5 bases and J gave up 7 bases, with 17 bases separating them. CDR3 loop: CASSPLAGLSEKLFF. CDR3 in DNA: TGTGCCAGCAGTCCCCTGGCAGGATTGAGTGAAAAACTGTTTTTT.

This chain joins TRBV5-1 and TRBJ2-1, with D perhaps TRBD1 or TRBD2 (7 bases each). Germline lookup yields CDR1 SGHRS and CDR2 YFSETQ. Deletions cut 8 bases from V and 5 bases from J, with 23 bases between. This CDR3 region has 16 residues. Here the CDR3 reads CARGRGGGRGNNEQFF. In DNA form, the CDR3 reads TGCGCCAGAGGAAGGGGGGGCGGCAGGGGGAACAATGAGCAGTTCTTC. The whole variable domain, remainder taken from reference TRBV5-1 and TRBJ2-1, is KAGVTQTPRYLIKTRGQQVTLSCSPISGHRSVSWYQQTPGQGLQFLFEYFSETQRNKGNFPGRFSGRQFSNSRSEMNVSTLELGDSALYLCARGRGGGRGNNEQFFGPGTRLTVL.

The chain joins TRBV27 to TRBJ2-7; 7 nucleotides align to TRBD1. The CDR3 extends over 15 amino acids. Per the germline V gene, CDR1 is MNHEY and CDR2 is SMNVEV (reference sequence). J gave up 4 bases and V 3 bases, and 9 bases lay outside the gene matches. The CDR3 DNA is TGTGCCAGCAGTTTCATCGACAGGGTTGGGTACGAGCAGTACTTC. Amino acids: CASSFIDRVGYEQYF.

This clonotype turned up a few times. The J gene is TRBJ1-2, the V gene TRBV24-1; D perhaps matches TRBD1 (5 bases). V lost 2 bases to trimming and J lost 7 bases, with 13 bases between them. CDR3 size: 14 residues. CDR1 and CDR2 from the germline V gene are KGHDR and SFDVKD. The CDR3 loop is CATSDSRDWGGYTF. The CDR3 nucleotides are TGTGCCACCAGTGATTCCCGGGACTGGGGTGGCTACACCTTC.

J is TRBJ2-7 and V is TRBV27; 9 bases agree with TRBD1. V trimming: 6 bases; J trimming: 2 bases; junction bases outside the gene matches: 5. Germline V gene data show CDR1 as MNHEY and CDR2 as SMNVEV (reference sequence). This CDR3 comprises 14 residues. CDR3 sequence reads: CASRPGQGPYEQYF. The CDR3 DNA sequence: TGTGCCAGCAGACCGGGACAGGGCCCCTACGAGCAGTACTTC.

A few counts support this clonotype. The V and J genes are TRBV30 and TRBJ2-5, with D hard to call. CDR1 and CDR2 from the germline V gene are GTSNPN and SVGIG (reference sequence). V was pared by 2 bases and J by 1 base, with 8 bases between. The CDR3 runs to 13 residues. The CDR3 bases are TGTGCCTGGAGTTTCAGTCGCCAAGAGACCCAGTACTTC. Translating it yields CAWSFSRQETQYF.

CDR3 loop: CASSLQVSGANVLTF. Here the CDR3 DNA reads TGTGCCAGCAGTTTACAGGTCTCTGGGGCCAACGTCCTGACTTTC. V and J are TRBV6-6 and TRBJ2-6; TRBD1 is a possible D gene (5 bases). The CDR3 spans 15 residues. Trimming stripped 4 bases from V and 0 bases from J, with 7 bases between. The germline V gene has CDR1 MNHNY and CDR2 SVGAGI (reference sequence).

The chain carries TRBV20-1 and TRBJ2-1; tentative D call: TRBD2 (6 bases). Trimming left V 0 bases short and J 5 bases short, with 29 bases between. The length of the CDR3 is 20 residues. Germline V gives CDR1 DFQATT, CDR2 SNEGSKA (reference sequence). The CDR3 is CSARDLQGVYSGGRHNEQFF. In nucleotides, the CDR3 is TGCAGTGCTAGAGATCTTCAAGGGGTTTATTCCGGGGGTAGACACAATGAGCAGTTCTTC.

Of note for this clonotype: One junction end does not reproduce the germline sequence, and a read error may be involved. CDR3 protein: CASSLVSTGQGTDTQYF. The CDR3 nucleotides read TGTGCCAGTAGCTTAGTGAGCACGGGACAGGGCACAGATACGCAGTATTTT. The chain links TRBV7-2 to TRBJ2-3, with TRBD1 identical over 8 bases. Germline loops: CDR1 SGHTA, CDR2 FQGNSA. The CDR3 covers 17 residues.

The chain carries TRBV20-1 and TRBJ1-5, with D possibly matching TRBD1 (6 bases). V was cut by 0 bases and J by 3 bases, with 15 bases left in between. This CDR3 is built from 16 residues. Germline loops: CDR1 DFQATT, CDR2 SNEGSKA (reference sequence). The CDR3 is CSARDLPGGDNQPQHF. The CDR3 DNA reads as TGCAGTGCTAGAGATCTCCCGGGGGGCGACAATCAGCCCCAGCATTTT.